This T cell receptor beta chain was identified in a study of shared clonotypes between healthy human individuals (dated by TCRdb to 2020 to 2022). For the wider study: The cohort included a few men and a couple of women between 18 and 49 years of age. Different laboratories and diverse techniques were used to prepare libraries and sequence TCR repertoires, to increase sequencing depth and limit assay-specific biases. Per donor, three plates each were used for CD4 naive and CD4 memory, two for CD8 naive, and one for CD8 memory. Per donor, leukapheresis produced somewhere between about 0.94 and 9.5 billion PBMCs. The study deeply sequenced blood TCR repertoires of roughly five healthy adults to estimate repertoire size and the extent of clonotype sharing between individuals. Here is what the overall study found, with its caveats: The genetic and exposure-history diversity represented was limited by the small number of donors. Based on pairwise subsampling, the degree of clonotype sharing among donors was expected to be affected by sequencing depth. Sampling was limited to blood, and TCR repertoires in tissue likely differ from TCR repertoires in blood. Sharing across a few donors was observed for around 5% of naive CD4, 3% to 4% of naive CD8, about 2.5% of memory CD4, and around 0.4% of memory CD8 clonotypes. Incomplete sequencing was indicated by rarefaction of sorted-subset datasets, despite the large sequencing depth. Clonotypes shared by all four sorted-subset donors showed higher generation probabilities than non-shared clonotypes. Estimated clonotype richness was generally larger for naive than for memory subsets.

A remark on this clone: There is no known antigen for this receptor. Within one base of it there is no much larger clone, and no base qualities were kept.

Using the deep immunoSEQ assay, TCR CDR3 regions were amplified from genomic DNA by multiplex PCR. Extracted genomic DNA from each cell subset was spread evenly across all wells of several immunoSEQ 96-well plates, with each plate serving as a replicate. For sorted subsets, around 0.2 ug of genomic DNA, equivalent to around 31,000 T cell genomes, went into each replicate PCR. The purified libraries were quantified using a Qubit 3.0 fluorometer, sized with a Bioanalyzer 2100, and then quantified again using the KAPA Library Quantification kit. Every immunoSEQ 96-well plate was sequenced on a separate single-read 150-cycle Illumina NextSeq 550 flow cell. From the authors' description of their analysis: Because the immunoSEQ output held only junctional sequences and lacked quality scores, the filtering could not match the filtering applied to full-length reads. To assign V/J genes and CDR3, sequences were annotated using PyIR, a Python wrapper for IgBLAST v1.9, with IMGT germline references. Any read was removed if the V/J assignment was weak (E-value above 1e-6), the CDR3 was missing, or the read contained stop codons, out-of-frame junctions, or ambiguous translated residues. V3J clonotypes were defined as sequences sharing the same inferred V gene, J gene, and CDR3 amino acid sequence. Percentage overlap between repertoires was calculated by dividing the number of shared unique clonotypes by the size of the smaller repertoire. RTK rarefaction, the Chao1 estimator, and Recon v2.1 estimates of unobserved clonotypes were used to assess repertoire richness. For all TCRbeta clonotypes obtained by the gDNA method from several donors, generation probabilities were computed with OLGA. TCRdb took over this immuneACCESS table, retaining in-frame rearrangements with V and J assigned. Such tables are incomplete; in checked studies, under half of the missing clones stem from an unresolved V gene, and the remainder is unexplained. The DNA was the basis for D and trimming; V, J and clone size are from that table. A total of more than 1.2 million clones appear in this sample, just under 99% of them only once. The top ten clonotypes cover around 0.33% of the sample.

Trimming takes 5 bases off V and 6 bases off J; junction bases not matched to a gene: 6. The CDR1 and CDR2 encoded by the germline V gene (reference sequence) are LNHDA and SQIVND. The CDR3 runs 15 amino acids, cysteine and phenylalanine included. Only CDR3 DNA is held: 45 bases, read in frame from base 1. The donors were healthy, HIV-negative adults who had no recently reported acute infections or vaccinations. Only Caucasian adults living in Nashville, Tennessee, USA were represented among the donors. Magnetic negative selection was used to enrich CD4+ T cells, after which naive cells were positively selected on CD45RA and the negative fraction became the memory subset. Blood was collected by leukapheresis, and PBMCs were isolated by Ficoll-Histopaque density gradient centrifugation and then cryopreserved in liquid nitrogen vapor phase. Analytical flow cytometry was used to check the purity and quantity of each magnetically sorted T cell population. From each sorted fraction, genomic DNA was isolated and quantified by UV absorbance on a Nanodrop 2000c.

The sequence derives from a young man in good health. What was sequenced was naive CD4+ T cells sorted from blood. The intended sense of this specimen's cell subset or site label: CD45RA+ positively selected. Here the chain combines TRBV19 and TRBJ2-3, with 12 bases matching TRBD2. The CDR3 reads as follows: CASSQLAGGGDTQYF. Read as DNA, the sequence is TGTGCCAGTAGTCAACTAGCGGGAGGAGGGGATACGCAGTATTTT.